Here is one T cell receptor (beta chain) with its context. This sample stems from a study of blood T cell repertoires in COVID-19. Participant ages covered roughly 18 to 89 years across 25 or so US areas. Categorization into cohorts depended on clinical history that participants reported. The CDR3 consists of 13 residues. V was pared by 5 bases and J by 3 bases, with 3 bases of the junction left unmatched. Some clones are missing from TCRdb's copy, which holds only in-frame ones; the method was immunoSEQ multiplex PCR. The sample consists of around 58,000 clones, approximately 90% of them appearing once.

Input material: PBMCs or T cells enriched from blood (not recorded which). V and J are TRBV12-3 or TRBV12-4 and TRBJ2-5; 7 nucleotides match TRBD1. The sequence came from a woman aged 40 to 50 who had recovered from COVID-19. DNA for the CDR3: TGTGCCAGCAGTCCGGACAGGAAAGAGACCCAGTACTTC. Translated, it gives CASSPDRKETQYF.